The next 31 T cell receptor beta chains were all read from a single sample in a study of T cell responses to AZD1222 COVID-19 vaccine (dated by TCRdb to about 2021). Receptors were amplified or captured by the immunoSEQ multiplex PCR assay. The table was pulled from immuneACCESS by TCRdb, which kept in-frame rearrangements only. Such tables lose some clones; where checked, under half of the loss comes from unresolved V genes, and the rest has no known cause. This sample comprises approximately 71,000 clones, about three quarters of them detected only once. The top ten constitute over 10% of the sample. The time point label here, explained by the study, means: baseline before first vaccination. This material consisted of peripheral blood, taken on day 0 of AZD1222 vaccination. Receptor source: an adult in good health.

The CDR3 spells CASSFPQTDTQYF. CDR3 DNA sequence: TGTGCCAGCAGCTTCCCCCAGACAGATACGCAGTATTTT. The chain employs TRBV7-9 and TRBJ2-3, with unresolved D. CDR1 is SEHNR and CDR2 is FQNEAQ in the germline V gene (reference sequence). The CDR3 contains 13 residues. Trimming removed 3 bases from V and 3 bases from J, with 7 bases in between.

The chain carries TRBV28 and TRBJ1-2; D gene uncertain. The CDR3 runs 11 residues. With 4 bases removed from V and 8 bases from J, the gap between germline ends came to 8 bases. Germline V gives CDR1 MDHEN, CDR2 SYDVKM. The DNA for the CDR3 is TGTGCCAGCAGTTCGAAAGGGGGCTACACCTTC. This encodes CASSSKGGYTF.

This chain joins TRBV12-3 or TRBV12-4 and TRBJ2-2, with unresolved D. Trimming removed 3 bases from V and 7 bases from J, with 3 bases in between. CDR3 size: 11 residues. In DNA form, the CDR3 reads TGTGCCAGCAGTTTCAGCGGGGAGCTGTTTTTT. Its protein is CASSFSGELFF.

The rearrangement links TRBV11-3 to TRBJ2-1, with TRBD2 identical over 16 bases. In germline, CDR1 is SGHNT, CDR2 YENEEA. CDR3 length: 19 residues. Trimming cost V 5 bases and J 7 bases; bases outside gene matches: 14. CDR3 amino acids: CASSRAGTSGGAFMNEQFF. The DNA for the CDR3 is TGTGCCAGCAGCCGAGCAGGGACTAGCGGGGGGGCATTCATGAATGAGCAGTTCTTC.

The J gene is TRBJ2-7, the V gene TRBV5-1; D remains unclear. V shed 2 bases and J shed 5 bases, with 11 bases lying between them. The CDR3 extends over 13 amino acids. CDR1 SGHRS and CDR2 YFSETQ come from the germline V gene. The CDR3 region has the DNA TGCGCCAGCAGCTTCCCTGAGTCTGACGAGCAGTACTTC. Amino acid sequence: CASSFPESDEQYF. Full variable domain (missing parts from reference TRBV5-1 and TRBJ2-7): KAGVTQTPRYLIKTRGQQVTLSCSPISGHRSVSWYQQTPGQGLQFLFEYFSETQRNKGNFPGRFSGRQFSNSRSEMNVSTLELGDSALYLCASSFPESDEQYFGPGTRLTVT.

This clone was detected a few times. The chain couples TRBV19 to TRBJ2-3; D may be TRBD2 (6 bases). Germline V gene lookup returns CDR1 LNHDA and CDR2 SQIVND (reference sequence). The V gene lost 7 bases and the J gene lost 2 bases, with 19 bases spanning the gap. The CDR3 length is 16 residues. The chain's CDR3 is CASTPTGTQDTDTQYF. CDR3 DNA sequence: TGTGCCAGTACTCCAACCGGGACTCAAGACACAGATACGCAGTATTTT.

This chain joins TRBV6-5 and TRBJ2-3; D is unresolved. Trimming pared 6 bases from V and 1 base from J, leaving 11 bases between. Germline assignment: CDR1 MNHEY and CDR2 SVGAGI. This CDR3 is 14 amino acids long. CDR3 in amino acids: CASSPLGGTDTQYF. Here the CDR3 DNA reads TGTGCCAGCAGCCCCCTGGGCGGCACAGATACGCAGTATTTT.

The chain combines TRBV5-5 with TRBJ2-6; D is undetermined. Looked up from germline, CDR1 is SGHKS and CDR2 is YYEKEE (reference sequence). Trimming took 4 bases from V and 0 from J, leaving 8 bases between them. This CDR3 has 15 amino acids. CDR3 nucleotide sequence: TGTGCCAGCAGCCAACTCACCTCTGGGGCCAACGTCCTGACTTTC. It translates to CASSQLTSGANVLTF.

The rearrangement joins TRBV6-5 to TRBJ1-1; D not certain. CDR1 is MNHEY and CDR2 is SVGAGI in the germline V gene. This CDR3 contains 13 residues. V was cut by 7 bases and J by 0 bases, with 9 bases left in between. CDR3 sequence: CASTETVNTEAFF. The CDR3 bases are TGTGCCAGCACAGAGACGGTGAACACTGAAGCTTTCTTT.

The chain joins TRBV5-4 to TRBJ1-2; D is possibly TRBD1 (6 bases). The CDR3 covers 16 residues. V lost 3 bases to trimming and J lost 2 bases, with 17 bases between them. Per the germline V gene, CDR1 is SGHNT and CDR2 is YYREEE (reference sequence). CDR3 region: CASSSSVTGWNYGYTF. The CDR3 DNA reads as TGTGCCAGCAGCTCGTCTGTGACAGGATGGAACTATGGCTACACCTTC.

The chain uses TRBV4-1 and TRBJ1-5; TRBD1 matches at 8 bases. Germline V lookup: CDR1 MGHRA, CDR2 YSYEKL. CDR3 length equals 15 residues. V was pared by 1 base and J by 5 bases, with 4 bases of the junction left unmatched. The CDR3: CASSQGGQAHQPQHF. The CDR3 DNA reads TGCGCCAGCAGCCAAGGGGGACAGGCTCATCAGCCCCAGCATTTT.

The V call is TRBV7-3, the J call TRBJ2-3; D is perhaps TRBD2 (5 bases). Trimming took 1 base from V and 2 from J, leaving 13 bases between them. Germline V lookup: CDR1 SGHTA, CDR2 FQGTGA. The length of the CDR3 is 16 residues. The DNA for the CDR3 is TGTGCCAGCAGCTTAAATGCGGGCCACACCACAGATACGCAGTATTTT. As protein: CASSLNAGHTTDTQYF. The variable domain in full, with the rest retrieved from reference TRBV7-3 and TRBJ2-3, is GAGVSQTPSNKVTEKGKYVELRCDPISGHTALYWYRQSLGQGPEFLIYFQGTGAADDSGLPNDRFFAVRPEGSVSTLKIQRTERGDSAVYLCASSLNAGHTTDTQYFGPGTRLTVL.

In this sample, this clone turned up once. The J gene is TRBJ1-2, the V gene TRBV7-9; D is undetermined. Germline CDR1 reads SEHNR; CDR2 reads FQNEAQ (reference sequence). The CDR3 is made up of 12 amino acids. V was cut by 2 bases and J by 8 bases, with 9 bases left in between. The CDR3 DNA follows: TGTGCCAGCAGCTTATACTTGGAAGGCTACACCTTC. It is translated as CASSLYLEGYTF.

V usage is TRBV6-2 or TRBV6-3 and J usage is TRBJ2-3; D is unclear. Between the trimmed V and J ends, which lost 2 bases and 1 base, there was a span of 7 bases. The CDR3 runs 14 residues. Germline values: CDR1 MNHEY, CDR2 SVGEGT. DNA of the CDR3: TGTGCCAGCAGTTACGCCCGAGGCACAGATACGCAGTATTTT. It yields the protein CASSYARGTDTQYF.

The chain's CDR3 is CASSQAPGTTEAFF. CDR3 DNA sequence: TGTGCCAGCAGCCAAGCTCCGGGTACCACTGAAGCTTTCTTT. The chain links TRBV14 to TRBJ1-1, with D unclear. V was cut by 1 base and J by 4 bases, with 10 bases left in between. The germline CDR1 and CDR2 sequences are SGHDN and FVKESK. The CDR3 covers 14 residues.

The chain recombines TRBV10-3 with TRBJ2-5; TRBD2 might be the D (6 bases). This CDR3 has 13 residues. V was trimmed by 4 bases and J by 5 bases, leaving 11 bases between them. The germline gives CDR1 ENHRY, CDR2 SYGVKD. For the CDR3, the DNA is TGTGCCATCAGTGTGGGGGGTGGTGAGACCCAGTACTTC. This codes for CAISVGGGETQYF.

The chain employs TRBV9 and TRBJ1-3; D remains unclear. Germline CDR1 SGDLS, CDR2 YYNGEE. The CDR3 sequence is 12 residues long. The germline V and J ends were trimmed by 4 bases and 4 bases, with 6 bases remaining between them. The CDR3 spells CASSSQGNTIYF. DNA for the CDR3: TGTGCCAGCAGCTCCCAGGGAAACACCATATATTTT.

This clone was observed a few times. The gene calls are TRBV28 and TRBJ2-5; tentatively, D is TRBD1 (6 bases). The CDR3 length is 14 residues. Germline lookup yields CDR1 MDHEN and CDR2 SYDVKM. V was cut by 5 bases and J by 1 base, with 11 bases left in between. The CDR3 sequence: CASSTWGPQETQYF. CDR3 nucleotides: TGTGCCAGCAGTACGTGGGGGCCCCAAGAGACCCAGTACTTC.

V usage is TRBV20-1 and J usage is TRBJ1-1, with 8 bases fitting TRBD1. Germline V gene data show CDR1 as DFQATT and CDR2 as SNEGSKA (reference sequence). J gave up 5 bases and V 3 bases, and 23 bases lay outside the gene matches. The CDR3 totals 19 residues. The CDR3 protein is CSASRPRVGRGRWWTEAFF. The CDR3 region has the DNA TGCAGTGCTAGTCGCCCCCGGGTAGGCAGGGGGCGCTGGTGGACTGAAGCTTTCTTT.

The chain uses TRBV28 and TRBJ2-6; the D call may be TRBD1 or TRBD2 (5 bases each). V gave up 7 bases and J gave up 4 bases, with 29 bases separating them. CDR1 and CDR2 (germline): MDHEN, SYDVKM. The CDR3 contains 20 residues. This chain's CDR3 is CASTKGEGRVDVLGANVLTF. CDR3 in DNA: TGTGCCAGCACCAAGGGCGAGGGCAGGGTGGATGTTCTGGGGGCCAACGTCCTGACTTTC.

The chain links TRBV25-1 to TRBJ2-3, with TRBD2 matching over 16 bases. Germline values: CDR1 MGHDK, CDR2 SYGVNS. The CDR3 contains 14 residues. The V segment lost 8 bases and the J segment 15 bases; nucleotides outside the gene matches: 11. The CDR3 sequence is CASPPHGTSGGGYF. The CDR3 DNA is TGTGCCAGCCCACCTCACGGGACTAGCGGGGGGGGATATTTT.

CDR3 region: CASSLGAGRGNQPQHF. The CDR3 DNA reads as TGTGCCAGCAGTTTAGGGGCGGGAAGGGGCAATCAGCCCCAGCATTTT. The V call is TRBV28, the J call TRBJ1-5; D is possibly TRBD1 (5 bases). Germline V CDR1 and CDR2: MDHEN, SYDVKM. The germline V and J ends were trimmed by 2 bases and 2 bases, with 13 bases remaining between them. This CDR3 spans 16 amino acids. Combining the CDR3 with reference TRBV28 and TRBJ1-5 gives the whole variable domain DVKVTQSSRYLVKRTGEKVFLECVQDMDHENMFWYRQDPGLGLRLIYFSYDVKMKEKGDIPEGYSVSREKKERFSLILESASTNQTSMYLCASSLGAGRGNQPQHFGDGTRLSIL.

V is TRBV4-2 and J is TRBJ1-2; 7 bases are shared with TRBD1. Germline V gives CDR1 LGHNA, CDR2 YNFKEQ. Unmatched junction bases numbered 8, after V lost 4 bases and J lost 6 bases. The CDR3 is 14 residues long. The CDR3 is CASSLDREIDGYTF. The CDR3 DNA sequence: TGTGCCAGCAGCCTCGACAGGGAGATTGATGGCTACACCTTC.

Regarding this clone: An end of the junction differs from the germline gene, which may be a read error. The J gene is TRBJ1-5, the V gene TRBV7-7; 7 bases match TRBD1. This CDR3 has 17 amino acids. Germline lookup yields CDR1 SSHAT and CDR2 FNYEAQ (reference sequence). CDR3 sequence: CASSGTDGIDSNQPQHF. Written as DNA, the CDR3 is TGTGCTAGCAGCGGGACAGACGGAATCGATAGCAATCAGCCCCAGCATTTT.

The gene calls are TRBV15 and TRBJ2-1, with D uncertain. Germline CDR1 reads LNHNV; CDR2 reads YYDKDF (reference sequence). The CDR3 is 15 amino acids. V lost 1 base to trimming and J lost 0 bases, with 7 bases between them. The CDR3 DNA is TGTGCCACCAGCAGAGTAGGCGTCTCCTACAATGAGCAGTTCTTC. Its protein product is CATSRVGVSYNEQFF.

CDR3 nucleotides: TGTGCCAGCAGCTTCCTAGGACGGCAGCAGTACTTC. Amino acids: CASSFLGRQQYF. This chain joins TRBV7-2 and TRBJ2-7, with unresolved D. CDR3 size: 12 residues. The ends were cut back, 3 bases at V and 8 bases at J, with 11 bases in the middle. The germline V gene encodes CDR1 SGHTA and CDR2 FQGNSA.

This clone was picked up a small number of times. The chain carries TRBV4-1 and TRBJ2-7; TRBD2 agrees at 9 bases. This CDR3 has 15 amino acids. Germline V gene data show CDR1 as MGHRA and CDR2 as YSYEKL. V was clipped by 2 bases and J by 0 bases; unmatched bases: 2. The DNA of the CDR3 is TGCGCCAGCAGCCAAACGACTAGCGGCTCCTACGAGCAGTACTTC. This sequence encodes CASSQTTSGSYEQYF.

This rearrangement joins TRBV10-3 to TRBJ2-1; the match to TRBD2 covers 11 bases. CDR3 length: 14 amino acids. Germline V gives CDR1 ENHRY, CDR2 SYGVKD. V shed 4 bases, J shed 9 bases, and the junction held 5 bases outside the gene matches. The CDR3 protein is CAISVAGGSIEQFF. The CDR3 DNA follows: TGTGCCATCAGTGTAGCGGGGGGGTCCATTGAGCAGTTCTTC.

V is TRBV24-1 and J is TRBJ1-4; D is undetermined. V lost 4 bases and J lost 5, with 7 bases in between. The CDR3 runs to 13 residues. Germline assignment: CDR1 KGHDR and CDR2 SFDVKD. CDR3 sequence: CATSEDGNEKLFF. For the CDR3, the DNA is TGTGCCACCAGTGAAGACGGGAATGAAAAACTGTTTTTT.

This clone was counted only a few times. V is TRBV25-1 and J is TRBJ2-5; D perhaps matches TRBD2 (6 bases). V shed 6 bases and J shed 2 bases, with 13 bases lying between them. This CDR3 is 14 amino acids long. From germline, CDR1 is MGHDK and CDR2 SYGVNS. CDR3 DNA: TGTGCCAGCAGATCTCTAGCGCAACAAGAGACCCAGTACTTC. It codes for CASRSLAQQETQYF. The full variable domain, in which reference TRBV25-1 and TRBJ2-5 provide the parts outside the CDR3, is EADIYQTPRYLVIGTGKKITLECSQTMGHDKMYWYQQDPGMELHLIHYSYGVNSTEKGDLSSESTVSRIRTEHFPLTLESARPSHTSQYLCASRSLAQQETQYFGPGTRLLVL.

CDR3 nucleotides: TGTGCCAGCAGCCAAGCGTCTTTCGAGCAGTACTTC. Translating gives CASSQASFEQYF. The chain recombines TRBV3-1 (or the pseudogene TRBV3-2) with TRBJ2-7; D is unclear. This CDR3 has 12 residues. From germline, CDR1 is LGHDT and CDR2 YNNKEL (reference sequence). Trimming removed 1 base from V and 6 bases from J, with 7 bases in between.